The TCR beta chain described here comes from a study of blood T cell repertoires in COVID-19. Overall study: The analysed material was cDNA or gDNA that came from T cells, B-cell-depleted T cells, or PBMCs.

As originally analysed: It was from reference gene primer amplification that nucleated cell counts were estimated. Profiling relied on immunoSEQ multiplex PCR, and the TCRdb table lists in-frame clones only, not all of them. Clone size and the V and J calls come from that table; the DNA yielded D and trimming. This sample has fewer than 300,000 clones, with around 83% found just once. CDR3 length: 20 amino acids. Germline trimming cut 1 base from V and 0 bases from J; bases unmatched to any gene: 10. The V gene's germline CDR1 is SGHRS and CDR2 YFSETQ. Sequenced input: peripheral blood. This TCR was sampled from an elderly man with acute or convalescent COVID-19. The chain links TRBV5-1 to TRBJ2-4; 13 nucleotides align to TRBD2. CDR3 loop: CASSLQLQGTSGKAKNIQYF. As DNA, the CDR3 is TGCGCCAGCAGCTTGCAATTGCAGGGGACTAGCGGGAAAGCCAAAAACATTCAGTACTTC.